The entry below gives a single T cell receptor beta chain sequence along with its context. This record comes from a study of cytomegalovirus exposure and HLA in healthy donors. Researchers ran the PCR with 60 Vbeta and 13 Jbeta primers. The assay was immunoSEQ multiplex PCR, and TCRdb's table has in-frame clones only and misses some. The sample holds approximately 74,000 clones, 78% seen once. V lost 5 bases, J lost 2 bases, and 11 bases lay in between. Germline V gene sequence: CDR1 SGHNT, CDR2 YENEEA. There are 14 residues in the CDR3. The V gene is TRBV11-3, the J gene TRBJ2-3, with D perhaps TRBD2 (7 bases). This clonotype was obtained from a middle-aged man in good health and CMV-seronegative. Sequencing was performed on PBMCs. Written as DNA, the CDR3 is TGTGCCAGCAGCGCGGGGGCCCCCACAGATACGCAGTATTTT. Encoded protein: CASSAGAPTDTQYF.